Below are 16 T cell receptor beta chains sequenced from a single sample in a study of a mutant IDH1 vaccine in newly diagnosed glioma. The method was immunoSEQ multiplex PCR; TCRdb's version includes in-frame clones alone and lacks a portion of them. The sample has 120,000 or so clones, about four fifths seen once. No antigens are known for them. Time point denoted: week 11, during vaccination. In the vaccine, a single dose held 300 ug of the mutant IDH1 20-mer peptide, along with topical imiquimod. Source: PBMCs, taken from a glioma patient whose treatment included an IDH1 peptide vaccine. Receptors originate from a man aged 35 to 55 with glioma.

J is TRBJ1-2 and V is TRBV4-1; D may be TRBD1 (5 bases). The CDR3 covers 14 residues. In germline, CDR1 is MGHRA, CDR2 YSYEKL. Trimming removed 4 bases from V and 3 bases from J, with 12 bases in between. In DNA, the CDR3 is TGCGCCAGCAGCCGGGACGGACCAGACTATGGCTACACCTTC. The encoded protein is CASSRDGPDYGYTF.

The chain joins TRBV6-6 to TRBJ2-5, with D unresolved. Trimming took off 7 bases at V and 0 bases at J, with 6 bases between the two ends. Germline CDR1 is MNHNY and CDR2 is SVGAGI (reference sequence). This CDR3 has 12 residues. Written as DNA, the CDR3 is TGTGCCAGCACTTATAACCAAGAGACCCAGTACTTC. This gives the protein CASTYNQETQYF.

V and J are TRBV4-3 and TRBJ2-7; 9 nucleotides line up with TRBD1. The CDR3 is made up of 15 amino acids. V lost 1 base to trimming and J lost 3 bases; unmatched junction nucleotides: 4. Germline lookup yields CDR1 LGHNA and CDR2 YSLEER. The CDR3 bases are TGCGCCAGCAGCCAAGCCGGACAGGGGTACTACGAGCAGTACTTC. Translated, it gives CASSQAGQGYYEQYF.

The chain employs TRBV7-2 and TRBJ1-4; 7 bases align to TRBD1. This CDR3 is built from 14 residues. Per germline, CDR1 SGHTA and CDR2 FQGNSA. With V trimmed by 5 bases and J by 4 bases, 4 bases remained unmatched. The CDR3 DNA reads as TGTGCCAGCAGCACGGGACAGCTTAATGAAAAACTGTTTTTT. It specifies CASSTGQLNEKLFF.

As for this clone: At the DNA level, this CDR3 is encoded by other sequences in the same sample as well. The V call is TRBV11-3, the J call TRBJ2-1, with D unclear. Trimming cost V 1 base and J 5 bases, with 9 bases left between them. The CDR3 runs to 14 residues. Germline values: CDR1 SGHNT, CDR2 YENEEA. The CDR3 DNA reads TGTGCCAGCAGCTTAGGGACGGCCGACAATGAGCAGTTCTTC. Protein: CASSLGTADNEQFF. Together with reference TRBV11-3 and TRBJ2-1, the CDR3 gives the full variable domain: EAGVVQSPRYKIIEKKQPVAFWCNPISGHNTLYWYLQNLGQGPELLIRYENEEAVDDSQLPKDRFSAERLKGVDSTLKIQPAELGDSAVYLCASSLGTADNEQFFGPGTRLTVL.

The gene calls are TRBV6-4 and TRBJ2-3; D possibly corresponds to TRBD2 (6 bases). CDR3 length equals 13 residues. Germline V CDR1 and CDR2: MRHNA, SNTAGT. V was trimmed by 2 bases and J by 6 bases, leaving 9 bases between them. The CDR3 nucleotides read TGTGCCAGCAGTGACGGAGGGAGCGATACGCAGTATTTT. Its protein product is CASSDGGSDTQYF.

A single count supports this clone. The chain recombines TRBV15 with TRBJ2-4; D is ambiguous. V gave up 2 bases and J gave up 0 bases, with 8 bases separating them. Germline V lookup: CDR1 LNHNV, CDR2 YYDKDF (reference sequence). This CDR3 region has 15 residues. CDR3 sequence reads: CATSRPGSAKNIQYF. CDR3 coding DNA: TGTGCCACCAGCAGACCGGGTTCAGCCAAAAACATTCAGTACTTC. The full variable domain, with the rest looked up from reference TRBV15 and TRBJ2-4, is DAMVIQNPRYQVTQFGKPVTLSCSQTLNHNVMYWYQQKSSQAPKLLFHYYDKDFNNEADTPDNFQSRRPNTSFCFLDIRSPGLGDTAMYLCATSRPGSAKNIQYFGAGTRLSVL.

The V gene is TRBV6-1, the J gene TRBJ1-3, with unresolved D. Germline assignment: CDR1 MNHNS and CDR2 SASEGT. The CDR3 covers 13 residues. Trimming pared 4 bases from V and 2 bases from J, leaving 6 bases between. The DNA for the CDR3 is TGTGCCAGCAGTGTAGGGACTGGAAACACCATATATTTT. This translates into CASSVGTGNTIYF.

The chain recombines TRBV7-9 with TRBJ2-5, with TRBD1 matching over 10 bases. This CDR3 is built from 14 residues. Germline V gene data show CDR1 as SEHNR and CDR2 as FQNEAQ (reference sequence). The J segment lost 2 bases and the V segment lost 5 bases, leaving 2 bases of the junction unmatched. The CDR3 DNA reads as TGTGCCAGCAGCAGGGACAGGGGTCAAGAGACCCAGTACTTC. Encoded protein: CASSRDRGQETQYF. Together with reference TRBV7-9 and TRBJ2-5, the CDR3 gives the full variable domain: DTGVSQNPRHKITKRGQNVTFRCDPISEHNRLYWYRQTLGQGPEFLTYFQNEAQLEKSRLLSDRFSAERPKGSFSTLEIQRTEQGDSAMYLCASSRDRGQETQYFGPGTRLLVL.

This clone has more than one count but fewer than ten. The chain employs TRBV12-5 and TRBJ1-1; weak D call: TRBD1 (5 bases). CDR3 length: 12 amino acids. V gave up 6 bases and J gave up 4 bases, with 9 bases separating them. CDR1 LGHNT and CDR2 FRNRAP come from the germline V gene. Here the CDR3 reads CASGRGLTEAFF. The CDR3 nucleotides are TGTGCTAGTGGGAGGGGACTCACTGAAGCTTTCTTT.

J is TRBJ2-3 and V is TRBV29-1, with 8 bases fitting TRBD1. The CDR3 length is 16 residues. Losses at the gene ends were 2 bases for V and 3 bases for J; bases not matched to a gene: 10. Germline CDR1 and CDR2: SQVTM and ANQGSEA. Here the CDR3 DNA reads TGCAGCGTTGAACGGACAGGGAGTAGTCGTACAGATACGCAGTATTTT. Translating gives CSVERTGSSRTDTQYF.

V is TRBV9 and J is TRBJ1-2; D might be TRBD1 (6 bases). V lost 4 bases and J lost 4, with 14 bases in between. The CDR3 covers 14 residues. Germline loops: CDR1 SGDLS, CDR2 YYNGEE. Here the CDR3 DNA reads TGTGCCAGCAGCCCCTCCGGGACACTCTATGGCTACACCTTC. Translating it yields CASSPSGTLYGYTF.

The chain uses TRBV19 and TRBJ2-7, with 9 positions matching TRBD1. CDR1 is LNHDA, CDR2 SQIVND, per germline (reference sequence). The junction had 2 bases not matched to a gene; V was cut back by 1 base and J by 4 bases. The CDR3 consists of 14 residues. As DNA, the CDR3 is TGTGCCAGTAGTATAGGACAGGGGGGATACGAGCAGTACTTC. The encoded protein is CASSIGQGGYEQYF.

This clone turned up a few times. One end of the junction is discordant with germline, which a read error may explain. The V and J genes are TRBV23-1 and TRBJ1-2; D might be TRBD1 (5 bases). TRBV23-1 is identified as an open reading frame with a role that is uncertain. The CDR3 extends over 12 amino acids. CDR3 loop: CGSRVGERGYTF. As DNA, the CDR3 is TGCGGCAGCAGAGTAGGGGAGAGGGGCTACACCTTC.

The rearrangement uses TRBV28 and TRBJ2-4, with 8 bases lining up with TRBD1. Germline V CDR1 and CDR2: MDHEN, SYDVKM. The V segment lost 6 bases and the J segment 2 bases; nucleotides outside the gene matches: 9. The CDR3 is made up of 16 amino acids. CDR3 in DNA: TGTGCCAGCAGGTACCGGGACAGGTTTTCCAAAAACATTCAGTACTTC. Its translation: CASRYRDRFSKNIQYF.

The chain couples TRBV6-1 to TRBJ2-5; 11 nucleotides match TRBD2. Germline V gene sequence: CDR1 MNHNS, CDR2 SASEGT. V was clipped by 1 base and J by 4 bases; unmatched bases: 8. This CDR3 has 17 amino acids. The DNA of the CDR3 is TGTGCCAGCAGTGAAGGTGGCCTAGCGGGAGGAAGAGAGACCCAGTACTTC. It codes for CASSEGGLAGGRETQYF.